This T cell receptor (beta chain) was recorded in a study of T-cell memory formation after mild COVID-19. Across the whole study: The study found TCR clusters largely donor specific. Broader study findings: In second-wave clones peaking day 37, SARS-CoV-2 specificity remained unconfirmed. Cross-reactive memory seemingly joined, as some responding clones were found in pre-infection memory. The study found contracting CD4+ clones mainly in CM and EM and contracting CD8+ clones in EMRA.

TCRdb re-analysed the 5' RACE reads in MiXCR, keeping a single row per CDR3 protein. Of about 200,000 distinct CDR3 sequences in the sample, roughly 16% were seen once. A remark on this clonotype: No antigen is known for it.

There are 16 residues in the CDR3. The V gene's germline CDR1 is SGHTA and CDR2 FQGNSA. V gave up 3 bases and J gave up 6 bases; unmatched junction bases: 6. The receptor was isolated from an adult woman who had mild COVID-19 (a few samples of this study predate the infection). Cell type and time point are not known. The chain uses TRBV7-2 and TRBJ2-3; 13 nucleotides agree with TRBD2. Sequencing used PBMCs or a T cell subset sorted from them (not recorded which). The CDR3 region has the DNA TGTGCCAGCAGCTTCCAGACTAGCGGGAGGAAGGATACGCAGTATTTT. As protein: CASSFQTSGRKDTQYF.